The 13 T cell receptor beta chains presented below share a single source sample, sequenced in a study of cytomegalovirus exposure and HLA in healthy donors. Amplification used 60 Vbeta primers and 13 Jbeta primers. Data came from immunoSEQ multiplex PCR; TCRdb stores just in-frame clones and leaves some out. Found here are 80,000 to 130,000 clones, roughly four fifths of them singletons; the top ten hold 13% to 15%. Material: PBMCs. The receptors stem from a male donor in good health and CMV-seropositive.

V and J are TRBV18 and TRBJ2-5; 7 positions agree with TRBD1. The CDR3 totals 14 residues. The germline V gene has CDR1 KGHSH and CDR2 LQKENI. V shed 6 bases and J 4 bases; nucleotides not matched to a gene: 8. This chain's CDR3 is CASSPDRFGETQYF. The CDR3 DNA sequence: TGTGCCAGCTCGCCGGACAGGTTTGGAGAGACCCAGTACTTC.

The V and J genes are TRBV7-2 and TRBJ1-3, with a tentative D call TRBD1 (6 bases). Germline CDR1 reads SGHTA; CDR2 reads FQGNSA. Trimming cost V 3 bases and J 4 bases, with 13 bases left between them. The CDR3 is made up of 15 amino acids. The CDR3 spells CASSLAGALGNTIYF. CDR3 nucleotides: TGTGCCAGCAGCTTGGCAGGGGCGCTGGGAAACACCATATATTTT.

In this sample, this clone turned up a few times. The V call is TRBV7-2, the J call TRBJ1-1; the D gene is possibly TRBD1 (5 bases). V gave up 2 bases and J gave up 2 bases, with 12 bases separating them. CDR3 size: 15 residues. CDR1 and CDR2 from the germline V gene are SGHTA and FQGNSA. The CDR3 reads CASSLKGRGNTEAFF. For the CDR3, the DNA is TGTGCCAGCAGCTTAAAGGGAAGGGGAAACACTGAAGCTTTCTTT.

The CDR3 spells CASSYSRAVYEQYF. The CDR3 DNA is TGTGCCAGCAGTTACTCGAGGGCAGTTTACGAGCAGTACTTC. The chain recombines TRBV6-5 with TRBJ2-7; weak D call: TRBD2 (5 bases). Germline-derived CDR1 and CDR2 are MNHEY and SVGAGI. V gave up 0 bases and J gave up 4 bases, with 10 bases separating them. The CDR3 covers 14 residues.

The rearrangement uses TRBV5-4 and TRBJ2-1; D may be TRBD1 (5 bases). This CDR3 is 14 amino acids long. Germline V CDR1 and CDR2: SGHNT, YYREEE (reference sequence). The V and J ends lost 10 bases and 6 bases respectively, with 20 bases between them. The CDR3, as DNA: TGTGCCGTCTTCTCCCAGGCCCAGGGCAATGAGCAGTTCTTC. It yields the protein CAVFSQAQGNEQFF.

This clone came up once. The rearrangement joins TRBV4-2 to TRBJ1-2, with 11 bases aligning to TRBD1. Trimming took 4 bases from V and 0 from J; bases not matched to a gene: 4. CDR3 length equals 16 residues. Germline assignment: CDR1 LGHNA and CDR2 YNFKEQ. Written as DNA, the CDR3 is TGTGCCAGCAGCCCCATGGGACAGGGGGCTAACTATGGCTACACCTTC. Residues: CASSPMGQGANYGYTF.

This chain connects TRBV30 to TRBJ2-5; TRBD2 aligns across 9 bases. CDR3 size: 14 residues. Germline V gene data show CDR1 as GTSNPN and CDR2 as SVGIG (reference sequence). Germline trimming cut 0 bases from V and 6 bases from J; bases unmatched to any gene: 5. The CDR3 here is CAWSVGGGAKTQYF. For the CDR3, the DNA is TGTGCCTGGAGTGTTGGCGGGGGGGCCAAGACCCAGTACTTC.

V and J are TRBV30 and TRBJ2-5; TRBD1 might be the D (6 bases). Germline V gene sequence: CDR1 GTSNPN, CDR2 SVGIG (reference sequence). V was trimmed by 1 base and J by 0 bases, leaving 6 bases between them. This CDR3 comprises 13 residues. The CDR3 is CAWSGTDQETQYF. In DNA form, the CDR3 reads TGTGCCTGGAGTGGGACAGACCAAGAGACCCAGTACTTC.

The CDR3, as DNA: TGTGCCAGCAGCAAAAGCTGGGAGCAGTACTTC. Translating gives CASSKSWEQYF. The genes are TRBV7-9 and TRBJ2-7; D gene unclear. Germline CDR1 is SEHNR and CDR2 is FQNEAQ (reference sequence). The CDR3 length is 11 residues. Trimming shortened V by 5 bases and J by 7 bases, and 9 bases separated the two germline ends.

This sequence joins TRBV9 and TRBJ2-4; D is possibly TRBD2 (5 bases). The CDR3 spans 16 residues. Germline V gene lookup returns CDR1 SGDLS and CDR2 YYNGEE. V was trimmed by 4 bases and J by 3 bases, leaving 17 bases between them. CDR3 amino acids: CASSPPLGTGKNIQYF. CDR3 nucleotide sequence: TGTGCCAGCAGCCCGCCACTAGGAACGGGCAAAAACATTCAGTACTTC.

The rearrangement joins TRBV15 to TRBJ2-1; the match to TRBD1 covers 9 bases. The germline CDR1 and CDR2 sequences are LNHNV and YYDKDF (reference sequence). Trimming cost V 0 bases and J 10 bases; bases outside gene matches: 10. The CDR3 length is 16 residues. CDR3 DNA sequence: TGTGCCACCAGCAGAGATCAAGGGACAGGGACAAGCGAGCAGTTCTTC. It codes for CATSRDQGTGTSEQFF.

This chain uses TRBV11-2 with TRBJ1-1, with a possible D match to TRBD1 (5 bases). Germline V gene lookup returns CDR1 SGHAT and CDR2 FQNNGV. The V end was cut by 5 bases, the J end by 1 base, with 8 bases between. CDR3 size: 13 residues. The CDR3 loop reads CASSRQGNTEAFF. CDR3 nucleotides: TGTGCCAGCAGCCGGCAGGGGAACACTGAAGCTTTCTTT. Looking up the rest from reference TRBV11-2 and TRBJ1-1 gives the full variable domain: EAGVAQSPRYKIIEKRQSVAFWCNPISGHATLYWYQQILGQGPKLLIQFQNNGVVDDSQLPKDRFSAERLKGVDSTLKIQPAKLEDSAVYLCASSRQGNTEAFFGQGTRLTVV.

The genes are TRBV15 and TRBJ1-1; no clear D. Germline V CDR1 and CDR2: LNHNV, YYDKDF (reference sequence). This CDR3 comprises 15 residues. Trimming took off 3 bases at V and 0 bases at J, with 11 bases between the two ends. The CDR3 is CATSRFRGMNTEAFF. Written as DNA, the CDR3 is TGTGCCACCAGCAGGTTCAGAGGAATGAACACTGAAGCTTTCTTT.